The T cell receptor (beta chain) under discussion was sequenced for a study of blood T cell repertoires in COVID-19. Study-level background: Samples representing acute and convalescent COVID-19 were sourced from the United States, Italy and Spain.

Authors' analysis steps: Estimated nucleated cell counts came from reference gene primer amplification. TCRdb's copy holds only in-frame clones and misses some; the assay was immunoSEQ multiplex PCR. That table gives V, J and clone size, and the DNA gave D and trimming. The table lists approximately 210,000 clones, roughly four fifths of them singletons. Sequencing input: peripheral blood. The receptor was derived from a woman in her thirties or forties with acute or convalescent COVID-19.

Written as DNA, the CDR3 is TGTGCCAGCAGTCCCTCGACAGGTCCCTCCTACGAGCAGTACTTC. As protein: CASSPSTGPSYEQYF. The rearrangement links TRBV25-1 to TRBJ2-7; D might be TRBD1 (6 bases). CDR3 length: 15 amino acids. The germline CDR1 and CDR2 sequences are MGHDK and SYGVNS. V lost 5 bases and J 0 bases, leaving 14 bases between the germline ends.